A single sample gave rise to the 22 T cell receptor beta chains below, sequenced in a study of blood T cell repertoires in COVID-19. The data were produced by immunoSEQ multiplex PCR, yet TCRdb's version contains in-frame clones alone and is incomplete. The top ten hold 9% of the sample, which has about 42,000 clones, 75% to 90% seen once. The sample was peripheral blood. All receptors derive from a man aged 25-45 years with active or convalescent COVID-19.

This chain connects TRBV2 to TRBJ2-3; perhaps TRBD2 as D (6 bases). The V end lost 1 base, the J end lost 0 bases, and 11 bases lay between the germline ends. Germline loops: CDR1 SNHLY, CDR2 FYNNEI. The CDR3 loop spans 16 amino acids. CDR3 protein: CASSEGRLVSTDTQYF. CDR3 DNA: TGTGCCAGCAGTGAAGGAAGACTAGTGAGCACAGATACGCAGTATTTT. Full variable domain (missing parts from reference TRBV2 and TRBJ2-3): EPEVTQTPSHQVTQMGQEVILRCVPISNHLYFYWYRQILGQKVEFLVSFYNNEISEKSEIFDDQFSVERPDGSNFTLKIRSTKLEDSAMYFCASSEGRLVSTDTQYFGPGTRLTVL.

The chain recombines TRBV27 with TRBJ2-5; 7 bases line up with TRBD2. The length of the CDR3 is 17 residues. J lost 5 bases, V lost 6 bases, and 18 bases had no gene match. Germline CDR1 and CDR2: MNHEY and SMNVEV (reference sequence). The CDR3 DNA follows: TGTGCCAGCAGCCGTGTGGGAGCGGGAATTAGATCGGAGACCCAGTACTTC. Translation gives CASSRVGAGIRSETQYF.

V usage is TRBV7-8 and J usage is TRBJ2-2; 11 bases match TRBD2. V shed 6 bases and J 6 bases; nucleotides not matched to a gene: 12. CDR3 length equals 17 residues. Per the germline V gene, CDR1 is SGHVS and CDR2 is FQNEAQ. CDR3 loop: CASRKTIAGGLAGELFF. The CDR3 bases are TGTGCCAGCAGGAAAACGATAGCGGGAGGGCTCGCCGGGGAGCTGTTTTTT.

The chain joins TRBV6-5 to TRBJ1-5, with 7 bases identical to TRBD1. In germline, CDR1 is MNHEY, CDR2 SVGAGI. CDR3 size: 12 residues. Losses at the gene ends were 5 bases for V and 6 bases for J; bases not matched to a gene: 1. CDR3 loop: CASSPGGQPQHF. CDR3 in DNA: TGTGCCAGCAGTCCAGGGGGTCAGCCCCAGCATTTT.

J is TRBJ1-6 and V is TRBV9; D is ambiguous. The V gene lost 2 bases and the J gene lost 5 bases, with 8 bases spanning the gap. From germline, CDR1 is SGDLS and CDR2 YYNGEE. CDR3 length equals 14 residues. CDR3 amino acids: CASSVTQNNSPLHF. CDR3 bases: TGTGCCAGCAGCGTTACCCAGAATAATTCACCCCTCCACTTT.

This chain joins TRBV19 and TRBJ1-2, with D perhaps matching TRBD1 (5 bases). Germline loops: CDR1 LNHDA, CDR2 SQIVND (reference sequence). This CDR3 comprises 13 residues. The V and J ends lost 3 bases and 4 bases respectively, with 9 bases between them. In DNA form, the CDR3 reads TGTGCCAGTAGTATGGGGGGGACCTATGGCTACACCTTC. Translating gives CASSMGGTYGYTF.

The gene calls are TRBV12-3 or TRBV12-4 and TRBJ1-2; 7 nucleotides line up with TRBD1. This CDR3 is built from 13 residues. J lost 2 bases, V lost 5 bases, and 2 bases had no gene match. This chain's CDR3 is CASSPTGNYGYTF. CDR3 DNA: TGTGCCAGCAGTCCGACAGGGAACTATGGCTACACCTTC.

Here the CDR3 reads CSASSGREGYTF. DNA for the CDR3: TGCAGTGCTAGTAGCGGACGTGAGGGCTACACCTTC. This chain connects TRBV20-1 to TRBJ1-2, with D uncertain. This CDR3 region has 12 residues. V dropped 3 bases and J dropped 8 bases, with 13 bases sitting between them. Germline values: CDR1 DFQATT, CDR2 SNEGSKA (reference sequence).

This clone has just a few counts. The chain couples TRBV19 to TRBJ1-1; TRBD1 is a possible D gene (5 bases). CDR3 length equals 14 residues. CDR1 LNHDA and CDR2 SQIVND come from the germline V gene (reference sequence). V lost 7 bases and J lost 3, with 15 bases in between. The CDR3, as DNA: TGTGCCAGTACCGTGGGAGGAGGGGACACTGAAGCTTTCTTT. It codes for CASTVGGGDTEAFF.

This rearrangement joins TRBV27 to TRBJ2-1; 7 bases are shared with TRBD2. The CDR3 sequence is 15 residues long. In germline, CDR1 is MNHEY, CDR2 SMNVEV (reference sequence). J gave up 7 bases and V 2 bases, and 8 bases lay outside the gene matches. Here the CDR3 reads CASSLGGPGGNEQFF. The CDR3 DNA sequence: TGTGCCAGCAGTTTAGGTGGGCCCGGGGGGAATGAGCAGTTCTTC.

The chain joins TRBV11-2 to TRBJ2-2; D is unresolved. This CDR3 is 12 amino acids long. The germline gives CDR1 SGHAT, CDR2 FQNNGV. Trimming pared 5 bases from V and 5 bases from J, leaving 6 bases between. The CDR3 protein is CASSILTGELFF. CDR3 DNA: TGTGCCAGCAGCATCCTTACCGGGGAGCTGTTTTTT.

The rearrangement joins TRBV4-1 to TRBJ2-7; 7 bases are a match to TRBD1. From germline, CDR1 is MGHRA and CDR2 YSYEKL. CDR3 length: 17 residues. Trimming cost V 3 bases and J 6 bases; bases outside gene matches: 17. This CDR3 is CASSQATGTRALSEQYF. The CDR3 nucleotides are TGCGCCAGCAGCCAGGCGACAGGGACGAGGGCCCTCTCCGAGCAGTACTTC.

The genes are TRBV11-3 and TRBJ2-1; weak D call: TRBD1 (7 bases). Germline values: CDR1 SGHNT, CDR2 YENEEA. CDR3 length: 14 residues. V was pared by 6 bases and J by 6 bases, with 15 bases between. The CDR3 nucleotides are TGTGCCAGCAGGCAGAGGCAGGGGGGCAATGAGCAGTTCTTC. This sequence encodes CASRQRQGGNEQFF.

The CDR3 protein is CAIREAGDEQFF. The DNA for the CDR3 is TGTGCCATCAGGGAGGCAGGGGATGAGCAGTTCTTC. This sequence joins TRBV10-3 and TRBJ2-1, with TRBD1 as a possible D gene (6 bases). This CDR3 region has 12 residues. The germline CDR1 and CDR2 sequences are ENHRY and SYGVKD. Trimming took off 6 bases at V and 8 bases at J, with 11 bases between the two ends.

This sequence joins TRBV4-2 and TRBJ2-3; D perhaps matches TRBD1 (6 bases). V was pared by 0 bases and J by 4 bases, with 14 bases between. From germline, CDR1 is LGHNA and CDR2 YNFKEQ. CDR3 size: 16 residues. This chain's CDR3 is CASSQEEGQGPDTQYF. CDR3 nucleotide sequence: TGTGCCAGCAGCCAAGAAGAGGGACAAGGCCCAGATACGCAGTATTTT.

The chain is built from TRBV25-1 and TRBJ1-2; D is uncertain. This CDR3 has 14 residues. The V and J ends lost 2 bases and 4 bases respectively, with 11 bases between them. In germline, CDR1 is MGHDK, CDR2 SYGVNS. The CDR3 DNA sequence: TGTGCCAGCAGTGAAGGAGACTTCGGCTATGGCTACACCTTC. Translating gives CASSEGDFGYGYTF.

The CDR3 loop reads CASKQRGASSYEQYF. In DNA form, the CDR3 reads TGTGCCAGCAAACAGCGGGGGGCCAGCTCCTACGAGCAGTACTTC. The chain employs TRBV2 and TRBJ2-7, with 9 bases identical to TRBD2. Unmatched junction bases numbered 7, after V lost 7 bases and J lost 0 bases. This CDR3 is 15 amino acids long. Germline values: CDR1 SNHLY, CDR2 FYNNEI.

This chain links TRBV14 with TRBJ1-4; 10 nucleotides line up with TRBD1. This CDR3 is 14 amino acids long. Per the germline V gene, CDR1 is SGHDN and CDR2 is FVKESK. V gave up 3 bases and J gave up 7 bases; unmatched junction bases: 2. The CDR3 DNA reads as TGTGCCAGCAGCCAGACAGGGGGCGGTGAAAAACTGTTTTTT. It is translated as CASSQTGGGEKLFF.

The chain couples TRBV10-2 to TRBJ1-6; possible D gene TRBD1, 6 bases. From germline, CDR1 is WSHSY and CDR2 SAAADI. The V gene lost 6 bases and the J gene lost 7 bases, with 10 bases spanning the gap. The CDR3 contains 13 residues. CDR3 sequence (DNA): TGCGCCAGCAGAACAGGGTTCAATTCACCCCTCCACTTT. It yields the protein CASRTGFNSPLHF.

The V call is TRBV7-2, the J call TRBJ1-1, with 9 bases matching TRBD1. The germline gives CDR1 SGHTA, CDR2 FQGNSA. This CDR3 has 14 residues. V lost 4 bases to trimming and J lost 5 bases; unmatched junction nucleotides: 5. CDR3 coding DNA: TGTGCCAGCAGCTCACAGGGGGCGCGTACTGAAGCTTTCTTT. Its translation: CASSSQGARTEAFF.

V gene TRBV11-2 combines with J gene TRBJ2-1; 10 bases agree with TRBD2. Germline assignment: CDR1 SGHAT and CDR2 FQNNGV. This CDR3 has 19 amino acids. V shed 5 bases, J shed 7 bases, and the junction held 20 bases outside the gene matches. CDR3 coding DNA: TGTGCCAGCAGCCCCGTGGCGGGTAGCGGGAGGCGGCGTACGAATGAGCAGTTCTTC. This encodes CASSPVAGSGRRRTNEQFF.

This chain joins TRBV5-4 and TRBJ2-3, with D uncertain. Germline V gene sequence: CDR1 SGHNT, CDR2 YYREEE (reference sequence). Trimming pared 4 bases from V and 4 bases from J, leaving 7 bases between. The CDR3 loop spans 12 amino acids. CDR3 amino acids: CASSPRPDTQYF. The CDR3 coding sequence is TGTGCCAGCAGCCCCAGGCCAGATACGCAGTATTTT.